This T cell receptor (beta chain) emerged from a study of blood T cell repertoires in COVID-19 (TCRdb year 2020). Regarding the research as a whole: Collaborator samples came from the United States, Italy and Spain and covered acute and convalescent phases of COVID-19. The dataset comprised deeply sampled blood TCRbeta repertoires from subjects exposed to, actively infected with, or recovered from COVID-19. The samples were drawn from the first 160 participants of the ongoing ImmuneRACE study and from roughly 1,300 subjects provided by 6 global collaborators. The material from the prospective study consisted of cDNA or gDNA derived from T cells, B-cell-depleted T cells, or PBMCs. A de-identified subject ID, COVID-19 status, age in years and sex were almost always included in the sample metadata. The repertoires were made available in a free public database intended to serve as a resource for research on the immune response to SARS-CoV-2. Where available, HLA class I and class II types were taken from metadata supplied by the sample provider and were not determined by assay-based typing. The investigation overall reported the following: The amount of clinical and demographic metadata varied by source and participant and was provided uncurated.

To note about this clone: Which antigen it targets is not known. No clone much larger than this one lies a single base away; base qualities are absent.

The immunoSEQ Assay, a bias-controlled multiplex PCR, was used to amplify TCRbeta CDR3 regions from genomic DNA. In the original analysis: The number of nucleated cells in each sample was estimated by amplification of reference gene primers within the assay. Sequence reads were collapsed and filtered to measure the absolute abundance of every unique TCRbeta CDR3 rearrangement. For each sample, productive Simpson clonality was calculated by taking the square root of Simpson's diversity index across productive rearrangements. The table comes from immuneACCESS by way of TCRdb, which keeps in-frame sequences with V and J called. Part of the clones is missing from these tables; in studies checked, under half for an unresolved V gene and the rest for unknown reasons. D and trimming were read from the DNA, whereas the V and J calls and clone size are those reported in that table. This sample gives about 230,000 clones in total; approximately 89% of them show up just once. Around 3.6% of the sample rests with the top ten.

Sequences LGHNA (CDR1) and YNFKEQ (CDR2) are obtained from the germline V gene. From the cysteine up to the phenylalanine, the CDR3 has a length of 15 residues. Solely the CDR3 DNA is kept, with 45 bases framed from the first base. V drops 4 bases and J drops 0 bases, leaving 7 bases in between. Participants in the prospective study were aged roughly 18 to 95 years, lived in about two dozen United States geographic areas, and enrolled through a virtual design. To assign participants to cohorts, the prospective study relied on clinical history that participants themselves reported in a screening survey and a study questionnaire. A participant counted as exposed if, within 2 weeks of entering the study, that participant had been in contact with someone who had a PCR-confirmed or clinician-diagnosed COVID-19 case. In the prospective study, mobile phlebotomists collected whole blood, serum and a nasopharyngeal or oropharyngeal swab from each participant. Additional blood draws and questionnaires over an approximately two-month period could optionally be provided by prospective study participants. Prospective study blood samples were shipped either frozen or at room temperature before DNA extraction.

Rearrangement joined TRBV4-2 to TRBJ2-6; a tentative D match to TRBD1 spans 5 bases. This clonotype was obtained from a woman aged 25 to 45 who had been exposed to COVID-19. Sequencing was performed on PBMCs or T cells enriched from blood (not recorded which). The CDR3 has the sequence CASSRQLSGANVLTF. The DNA reads TGTGCCAGCAGCCGACAGCTCTCTGGGGCCAACGTCCTGACTTTC.